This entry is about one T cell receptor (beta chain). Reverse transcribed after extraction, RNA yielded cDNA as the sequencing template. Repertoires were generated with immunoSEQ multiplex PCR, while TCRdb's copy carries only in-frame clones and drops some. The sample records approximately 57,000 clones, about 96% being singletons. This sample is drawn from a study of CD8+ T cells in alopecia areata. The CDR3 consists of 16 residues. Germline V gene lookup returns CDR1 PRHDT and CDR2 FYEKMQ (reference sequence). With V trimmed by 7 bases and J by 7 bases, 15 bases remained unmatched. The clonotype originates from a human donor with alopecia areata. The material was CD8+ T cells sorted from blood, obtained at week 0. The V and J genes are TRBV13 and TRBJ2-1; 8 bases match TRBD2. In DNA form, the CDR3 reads TGTGCCAGCAACCCGGGGGACGGGGGGGGCTGGAATGAGCAGTTCTTC. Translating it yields CASNPGDGGGWNEQFF.